This T cell receptor (beta chain) derives from a study of cytomegalovirus exposure and HLA in healthy donors. The CDR3 runs 16 residues. Germline CDR1 and CDR2: SGHRS and YFSETQ. V dropped 4 bases and J dropped 4 bases, with 17 bases sitting between them. On this clone itself: Antigen unknown.

Study-wide results and caveats: HLA alleles were associated with around 17,000 TCR beta sequences in a later analysis at 0.05 false discovery rate. The productive fraction for most TCR beta V segments was about 87% or about 30% in an earlier analysis.

Primers: 60 Vbeta forward and 13 Jbeta reverse. The method was immunoSEQ multiplex PCR; TCRdb's version includes in-frame clones alone and lacks a portion of them. The data hold around 160,000 clones, with over 80% observed a single time. The receptor was derived from a human donor in good health. The sequenced material came from PBMCs. This rearrangement joins TRBV5-1 to TRBJ1-4, with D maybe TRBD1 (5 bases). The CDR3 spells CASSTEATGVNEKLFF. CDR3 bases: TGCGCCAGCAGCACCGAAGCTACGGGGGTTAATGAAAAACTGTTTTTT.